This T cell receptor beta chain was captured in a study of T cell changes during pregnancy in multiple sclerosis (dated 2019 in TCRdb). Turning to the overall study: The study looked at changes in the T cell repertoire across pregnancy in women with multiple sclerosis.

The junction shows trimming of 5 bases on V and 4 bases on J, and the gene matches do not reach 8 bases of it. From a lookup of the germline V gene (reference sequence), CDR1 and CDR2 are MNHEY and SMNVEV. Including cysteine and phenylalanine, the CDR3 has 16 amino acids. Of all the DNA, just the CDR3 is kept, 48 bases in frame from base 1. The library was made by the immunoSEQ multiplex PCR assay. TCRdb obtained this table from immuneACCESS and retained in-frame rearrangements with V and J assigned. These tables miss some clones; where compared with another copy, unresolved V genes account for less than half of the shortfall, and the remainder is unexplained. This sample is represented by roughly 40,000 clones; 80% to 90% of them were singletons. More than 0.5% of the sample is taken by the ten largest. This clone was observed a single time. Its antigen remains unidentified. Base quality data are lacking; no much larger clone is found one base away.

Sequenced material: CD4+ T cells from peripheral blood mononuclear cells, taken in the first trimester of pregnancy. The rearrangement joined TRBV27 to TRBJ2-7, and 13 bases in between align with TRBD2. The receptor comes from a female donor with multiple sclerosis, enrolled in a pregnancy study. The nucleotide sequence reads TGTGCCAGCAGTGCAAGACGGACTAGCGGGAGTTACGAGCAGTACTTC. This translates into CASSARRTSGSYEQYF.